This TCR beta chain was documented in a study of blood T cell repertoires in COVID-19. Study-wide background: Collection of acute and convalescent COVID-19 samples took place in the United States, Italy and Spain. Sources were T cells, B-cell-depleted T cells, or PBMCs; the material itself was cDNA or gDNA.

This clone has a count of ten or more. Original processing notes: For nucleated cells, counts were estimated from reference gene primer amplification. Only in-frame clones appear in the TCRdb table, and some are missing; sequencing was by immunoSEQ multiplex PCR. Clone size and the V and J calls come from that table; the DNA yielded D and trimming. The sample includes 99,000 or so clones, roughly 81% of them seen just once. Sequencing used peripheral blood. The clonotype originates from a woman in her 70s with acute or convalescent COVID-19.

The CDR3 nucleotides are TGTGCCAGCACCCCGGGGAACACTGAAGCTTTCTTT. It specifies CASTPGNTEAFF. This chain links TRBV6-6 with TRBJ1-1, with no clear D. CDR3 length: 12 amino acids. The germline V gene encodes CDR1 MNHNY and CDR2 SVGAGI (reference sequence). Between the trimmed V and J ends, which lost 7 bases and 1 base, there was a span of 7 bases.